The clone carrying this T cell receptor beta chain was recorded a few times. Its antigen is as yet unknown. Nominally healthy donors were sampled, though unrecorded immune exposures were likely. The CDR3 extends over 17 amino acids. Germline V gene data show CDR1 as SGHTA and CDR2 as FQGNSA. V was clipped by 1 base and J by 9 bases; unmatched bases: 8. This sample is drawn from a study of cytomegalovirus exposure and HLA in healthy donors. Study overall: From donors who were HLA-typed, an early data release held 75 million to 85 million unique TCRs. General observations from the study: Previous analysis showed most TCR beta V segments were productive about 90% or about 30% of the time. Upon later analysis, HLA-associated TCR beta chains proved more clonally expanded than other, equally common chains.

Both 60 Vbeta primers and 13 Jbeta primers went into the PCR. Produced via immunoSEQ multiplex PCR; TCRdb's table is partial and in-frame only. The data contain about 160,000 clones, 65% to 85% of them seen just once; the ten biggest clones take up approximately 1.4%. The sample taken for sequencing was PBMCs. The source is a man between 60 and 75 years old in good health and CMV-seronegative. The chain is built from TRBV7-2 and TRBJ2-1, with 14 bases aligning to TRBD2. This CDR3 is CASSLVVTSGGAGEQFF. As DNA, the CDR3 is TGTGCCAGCAGCTTAGTAGTGACTAGCGGGGGGGCAGGTGAGCAGTTCTTC.